Listed below are T cell receptor beta chains from one sample, sequenced in a study of control samples from healthy donors and cancer patients. The table came from immunoSEQ multiplex PCR; TCRdb's copy has only in-frame clones and leaves some out. The profile shows some 130,000 clones, under 90% of them singletons. Sequencing was done on a sample of PBMCs. The receptors originated from a man aged 45-60 years with head and neck cancer. The CDR3 runs from the conserved cysteine through the conserved F or W. The order of the fields is J gene, D gene, clone size, V gene, CDR3 DNA, CDR3 protein. The D gene is left open where the match is weak. A row's size may be missing; if present it is once, few, many or a size class.

J: TRBJ2-1
D: NA
size: NA
V: TRBV15
DNA: TGTGCCACCAGCAGAAACCTAGGAGGGGGGATCAATGAGCAGTTCTTC
CDR3: CATSRNLGGGINEQFF

J: TRBJ2-3
D: TRBD2
size: NA
V: TRBV24-1
DNA: TGTGCCACCGGGGCTAGCGGGGGCCCGGGTACGCAGTATTTT
CDR3: CATGASGGPGTQYF

J: TRBJ2-1
D: NA
size: few
V: TRBV10-1
DNA: TGCGCCAGCAGTGAAGTGGGGGACTACAATGAGCAGTTCTTC
CDR3: CASSEVGDYNEQFF

J: TRBJ1-4
D: NA
size: NA
V: TRBV4-1
DNA: TGCGACAGCAGCCATTCAGTAGAAAAACTGTTTTTT
CDR3: CDSSHSVEKLFF

J: TRBJ2-7
D: NA
size: NA
V: TRBV3-1/TRBV3-2
DNA: TGTGCCAGCAGCCATGCTCCCAGCTCCTACGAGCAGTACTTC
CDR3: CASSHAPSSYEQYF

J: TRBJ2-3
D: NA
size: NA
V: TRBV27
DNA: TGTGCCAGCAGTTTGACCCCCTGGGGGGATTTCCCAGATACGCAGTATTTT
CDR3: CASSLTPWGDFPDTQYF

J: TRBJ2-7
D: TRBD2
size: NA
V: TRBV7-9
DNA: TGTGCCAGCCTACAATGGCGCCGGGGACTAGCGGGGATCTCGAGGGAGCAGTACTTC
CDR3: CASLQWRRGLAGISREQYF

J: TRBJ1-6
D: NA
size: NA
V: TRBV5-4
DNA: TGTGCCAGCAGCTCCACCCAGGGCTTAAGAAGTTCACCCCTCCACTTT
CDR3: CASSSTQGLRSSPLHF

J: TRBJ2-5
D: NA
size: NA
V: TRBV19
DNA: TGTGCCAGTAGCGGGCAGACGGAGACCCAGTACTTC
CDR3: CASSGQTETQYF

J: TRBJ2-1
D: NA
size: NA
V: TRBV27
DNA: TGTGCCAGCAGTTTATCCCCCGGGGGCCCGGACTCCTACAATGAGCAGTTCTTC
CDR3: CASSLSPGGPDSYNEQFF

J: TRBJ1-1
D: NA
size: NA
V: TRBV6-4
DNA: TGTGCCAGCAGTATAGATATGAACACTGAAGCTTTCTTT
CDR3: CASSIDMNTEAFF

J: TRBJ1-2
D: NA
size: NA
V: TRBV2
DNA: TGTGCCAGCAGCGTGGGGACCCATGGCTACACCTTC
CDR3: CASSVGTHGYTF

J: TRBJ2-1
D: NA
size: NA
V: TRBV11-2
DNA: TGTGCCAGCAGCTTGACTGGAGAGCAGTTCTTC
CDR3: CASSLTGEQFF

J: TRBJ1-5
D: NA
size: NA
V: TRBV28
DNA: TGTGCCAGCAGCCCCTCCGCGGTCATAGTCAATCAGCCCCAGCATTTT
CDR3: CASSPSAVIVNQPQHF

J: TRBJ1-1
D: NA
size: NA
V: TRBV3-1/TRBV3-2
DNA: TGTGCCAGCAGCCAGGGCCGCATGAACACTGAAGCTTTCTTT
CDR3: CASSQGRMNTEAFF

J: TRBJ1-1
D: TRBD1
size: NA
V: TRBV18
DNA: TGTGCCAGCTCACCAGGGACAGGGGACGCTTTCTTT
CDR3: CASSPGTGDAFF

J: TRBJ1-2
D: NA
size: NA
V: TRBV10-3
DNA: TGTGCCATCAGTGAGTCCAGGCAGGCCTATGGCTACACCTTC
CDR3: CAISESRQAYGYTF